This TCR beta chain stems from a study of cytomegalovirus exposure and HLA in healthy donors. Findings and caveats of the study: A reported reduction in N-insertions relative to the roughly 610-donor mean was seen in an Asian-associated ancestry cluster in a later analysis.

A multiplex PCR was run with 60 Vbeta primers and 13 Jbeta primers. The table came from immunoSEQ multiplex PCR; TCRdb's copy has only in-frame clones and leaves some out. In total, the table holds around 100,000 clones. Looked up from germline, CDR1 is MNHNY and CDR2 is SVGAGI (reference sequence). CDR3 size: 16 residues. The V end lost 5 bases, the J end lost 2 bases, and 16 bases lay between the germline ends. With respect to this clone: The antigen remains unidentified.

Sequenced sample: PBMCs. This TCR derives from a man under 40 in good health and CMV-seronegative. This chain links TRBV6-6 with TRBJ1-5; tentative D call: TRBD1 (6 bases). The CDR3: CASSLKQGRGNQPQHF. The CDR3 bases are TGTGCCAGCAGTCTCAAACAGGGTCGGGGCAATCAGCCCCAGCATTTT.